One sample yielded the 3 T cell receptor beta chains listed below, sequenced in a study of lymphopenia after photon versus proton radiotherapy. Method: immunoSEQ multiplex PCR; TCRdb's copy keeps in-frame clones and lacks some. The sample includes 150,000 to 200,000 clones, around 85% of them seen just once. The sample consisted of peripheral blood, taken from a patient treated with photon-based radiotherapy. The receptors were gathered from a man between 45 and 60 years old with gastric cancer.

The chain combines TRBV5-1 with TRBJ1-5; TRBD1 aligns across 7 bases. V lost 4 bases and J lost 0; bases outside the gene matches: 7. Germline-derived CDR1 and CDR2 are SGHRS and YFSETQ. The CDR3 is made up of 16 amino acids. The CDR3 DNA is TGCGCCAGCAGCCCTGGGACAGCCTATAGCAATCAGCCCCAGCATTTT. It translates to CASSPGTAYSNQPQHF.

CDR3 sequence reads: CASSPRSGNEQFF. CDR3 DNA: TGTGCCAGCAGCCCTCGGTCGGGCAATGAGCAGTTCTTC. The V call is TRBV11-2, the J call TRBJ2-1; D call uncertain. This CDR3 has 13 residues. Germline V gene sequence: CDR1 SGHAT, CDR2 FQNNGV. V dropped 5 bases and J dropped 6 bases, with 11 bases sitting between them.

The CDR3 spells CASSPREGGSSYGYTF. The CDR3 DNA reads TGTGCCAGCTCACCACGTGAAGGGGGGTCCTCCTATGGCTACACCTTC. The J gene is TRBJ1-2, the V gene TRBV18; tentatively, D is TRBD1 (6 bases). Germline CDR1 reads KGHSH; CDR2 reads LQKENI. This CDR3 has 16 residues. Between the trimmed V and J ends, which lost 1 base and 4 bases, there was a span of 16 bases.